Reported below is one TCR beta chain. Its antigen is unidentified. The data originate from a study of shared clonotypes between healthy human individuals. For the study at large: The study enrolled a couple of women and a few men aged 18 to 49. General study findings and limits: Generation probability values for non-shared clonotypes were lower than those for clonotypes shared by all four donors. With few donors, the genetic and exposure-history diversity represented was limited. Rarefaction analysis demonstrated incomplete sorted-subset sequencing notwithstanding large depth.

Assay: immunoSEQ multiplex PCR; the TCRdb copy retains only in-frame clones and omits some. The repertoire holds under 1,100,000 clones, with around 75% as singletons. Trimming took 1 base from V and 5 from J, leaving 11 bases between them. CDR1 is MNHNS and CDR2 is SASEGT in the germline V gene. The CDR3 spans 14 residues. The sequenced sample consisted of memory CD4+ T cells sorted from blood. Sample subset: CD45RA-negative fraction. This sequence originates from a man aged 18-30 years in good health. This chain connects TRBV6-1 to TRBJ2-5, with D perhaps being TRBD1 or TRBD2 (5 bases each). CDR3 sequence: CASSEGGALETQYF. The DNA for the CDR3 is TGTGCCAGCAGTGAAGGAGGGGCCCTGGAGACCCAGTACTTC.